The 18 T cell receptor beta chains given below trace back to one sample, sequenced in a study of OX40 agonist ivuxolimab in advanced cancers. Assay used: immunoSEQ multiplex PCR; TCRdb lists only in-frame clones, some missing. The sample records some 71,000 clones, almost 85% being singletons. Sequences were derived from CD4+ or CD8+ T cells sorted from blood, sampled in a trial of the OX40 agonist ivuxolimab. Every receptor here comes from an adult with an advanced solid tumor such as melanoma, head and neck, liver or kidney cancer.

This chain joins TRBV6-1 and TRBJ1-1; no clear D gene. This CDR3 is built from 12 residues. The germline gives CDR1 MNHNS, CDR2 SASEGT. The V end was cut by 6 bases, the J end by 5 bases, with 10 bases between. CDR3 sequence reads: CASRSQRTEAFF. For the CDR3, the DNA is TGTGCCAGCAGGTCTCAGAGAACTGAAGCTTTCTTT.

This clone was found once. This chain links TRBV6-5 with TRBJ1-6; 7 bases agree with TRBD1. V shed 5 bases and J 4 bases; nucleotides not matched to a gene: 5. CDR3 length: 15 residues. Germline V gene sequence: CDR1 MNHEY, CDR2 SVGAGI. CDR3 nucleotide sequence: TGTGCCAGCAGTGTGACAGGGACTTATAATTCACCCCTCCACTTT. Translating gives CASSVTGTYNSPLHF.

V is TRBV2 and J is TRBJ1-1; no clear D. V was clipped by 7 bases and J by 1 base, with 10 bases between them. The CDR3 is 13 residues long. Germline assignment: CDR1 SNHLY and CDR2 FYNNEI. The CDR3 DNA sequence: TGTGCCAGCATCCTGGACCCGAACACTGAAGCTTTCTTT. Its translation is CASILDPNTEAFF.

V and J are TRBV6-1 and TRBJ1-2; no clear D. This CDR3 region has 16 residues. Looked up from germline, CDR1 is MNHNS and CDR2 is SASEGT. Trimming removed 2 bases at V and 1 base at J, with 14 bases between. CDR3 region: CASSEIGGAINYGYTF. CDR3 nucleotides: TGTGCCAGCAGTGAAATAGGTGGAGCTATTAACTATGGCTACACCTTC.

This clone was counted a few times. V gene TRBV5-1 combines with J gene TRBJ1-5; D remains unclear. This CDR3 spans 13 amino acids. The V end was cut by 0 bases, the J end by 6 bases, with 7 bases between. Germline V gene sequence: CDR1 SGHRS, CDR2 YFSETQ. The CDR3 loop reads CASSLVDGQPQHF. As DNA, the CDR3 is TGCGCCAGCAGCTTGGTGGATGGTCAGCCCCAGCATTTT.

This clone appeared a few times. The chain has TRBV7-3 and TRBJ1-1; 9 bases are shared with TRBD1. Germline V gene sequence: CDR1 SGHTA, CDR2 FQGTGA. This CDR3 has 12 residues. The V gene end was trimmed by 4 bases and the J gene end by 10 bases; junction bases not matched to a gene: 4. Here the CDR3 DNA reads TGTGCCAGCAGCTCAGACAGGGGGATAGCTTTCTTT. Protein: CASSSDRGIAFF. The complete variable domain, with remaining parts taken from reference TRBV7-3 and TRBJ1-1, reads GAGVSQTPSNKVTEKGKYVELRCDPISGHTALYWYRQSLGQGPEFLIYFQGTGAADDSGLPNDRFFAVRPEGSVSTLKIQRTERGDSAVYLCASSSDRGIAFFGQGTRLTVV.

The chain joins TRBV5-1 to TRBJ2-2; perhaps TRBD2 as D (6 bases). Germline V CDR1 and CDR2: SGHRS, YFSETQ. The CDR3 loop spans 15 amino acids. Deletions cut 0 bases from V and 6 bases from J, with 12 bases between. The CDR3 DNA is TGCGCCAGCAGCTTGGTGGAGGGAGGACCCGGGGAGCTGTTTTTT. Translated, it gives CASSLVEGGPGELFF.

V and J are TRBV7-2 and TRBJ2-7, with 11 bases lining up with TRBD2. Per germline, CDR1 SGHTA and CDR2 FQGNSA. The CDR3 totals 15 residues. The V and J ends lost 1 base and 6 bases, in that order; junction bases with no gene match: 5. The CDR3 is CASSLGASGRFEQYF. The CDR3 region has the DNA TGTGCCAGCAGCTTAGGTGCTAGCGGGAGGTTCGAGCAGTACTTC.

The genes are TRBV5-1 and TRBJ2-3; tentatively, D is TRBD2 (5 bases). Looked up from germline, CDR1 is SGHRS and CDR2 is YFSETQ. Trimming cost V 2 bases and J 3 bases, with 10 bases left between them. This CDR3 contains 14 residues. In DNA, the CDR3 is TGCGCCAGCAGCTTATACGGGGAAACAGATACGCAGTATTTT. Protein sequence: CASSLYGETDTQYF.

V is TRBV7-2 and J is TRBJ1-2, with 9 bases lining up with TRBD1. Germline loops: CDR1 SGHTA, CDR2 FQGNSA. The length of the CDR3 is 15 residues. With V trimmed by 3 bases and J by 2 bases, 4 bases remained unmatched. The CDR3 protein is CASSLRGQGNYGYTF. CDR3 coding DNA: TGTGCCAGCAGCTTGAGGGGACAGGGAAACTATGGCTACACCTTC. Full variable domain (outside the CDR3, taken from reference TRBV7-2 and TRBJ1-2): GAGVSQSPSNKVTEKGKDVELRCDPISGHTALYWYRQSLGQGLEFLIYFQGNSAPDKSGLPSDRFSAERTGGSVSTLTIQRTQQEDSAVYLCASSLRGQGNYGYTFGSGTRLTVV.

The chain has TRBV28 and TRBJ1-5, with D uncertain. Germline-derived CDR1 and CDR2 are MDHEN and SYDVKM. Between the trimmed V and J ends, which lost 11 bases and 6 bases, there was a span of 20 bases. This CDR3 region has 14 residues. CDR3 region: CAVLRGGGGQPQHF. In nucleotides, the CDR3 is TGTGCCGTTCTCCGGGGTGGAGGTGGTCAGCCCCAGCATTTT.

The V and J genes are TRBV7-2 and TRBJ1-3; D call uncertain. CDR1 is SGHTA and CDR2 is FQGNSA in the germline V gene. The V end was cut by 0 bases, the J end by 0 bases, with 6 bases between. The CDR3 is 15 residues long. The DNA of the CDR3 is TGTGCCAGCAGCTTAGCGGGGAGCTCTGGAAACACCATATATTTT. This sequence encodes CASSLAGSSGNTIYF. The full variable domain, rest sourced from reference TRBV7-2 and TRBJ1-3, is GAGVSQSPSNKVTEKGKDVELRCDPISGHTALYWYRQSLGQGLEFLIYFQGNSAPDKSGLPSDRFSAERTGGSVSTLTIQRTQQEDSAVYLCASSLAGSSGNTIYFGEGSWLTVV.

The chain recombines TRBV6-5 with TRBJ2-5; D gene unclear. The CDR3 loop spans 14 amino acids. The V gene's germline CDR1 is MNHEY and CDR2 SVGAGI. V lost 3 bases, J lost 5 bases, and 13 bases lay in between. CDR3 residues: CASSYRLEAETQYF. The CDR3 DNA sequence: TGTGCCAGCAGTTATCGGCTAGAAGCGGAGACCCAGTACTTC.

V is TRBV27 and J is TRBJ1-1; D is perhaps TRBD1 (6 bases). Trimming shortened V by 6 bases and J by 1 base, and 18 bases separated the two germline ends. Germline CDR1 reads MNHEY; CDR2 reads SMNVEV (reference sequence). The CDR3 has 16 residues. DNA for the CDR3: TGTGCCAGCAGAGGGAGTTTGGGCAGGGGGAACACTGAAGCTTTCTTT. As protein: CASRGSLGRGNTEAFF.

The chain joins TRBV5-4 to TRBJ1-2, with 7 bases identical to TRBD1. The junction had 7 bases not matched to a gene; V was cut back by 4 bases and J by 4 bases. Germline CDR1 is SGHNT and CDR2 is YYREEE (reference sequence). CDR3 size: 14 residues. CDR3 protein: CASSAGTAAYGYTF. CDR3 sequence (DNA): TGTGCCAGCAGCGCCGGGACAGCCGCCTATGGCTACACCTTC. Using reference TRBV5-4 and TRBJ1-2 for the parts outside the CDR3, the full variable domain is ETGVTQSPTHLIKTRGQQVTLRCSSQSGHNTVSWYQQALGQGPQFIFQYYREEENGRGNFPPRFSGLQFPNYSSELNVNALELDDSALYLCASSAGTAAYGYTFGSGTRLTVV.

The rearrangement joins TRBV9 to TRBJ1-2, with a possible D match to TRBD1 (6 bases). CDR1 SGDLS and CDR2 YYNGEE come from the germline V gene. V shed 6 bases and J shed 1 base, with 16 bases lying between them. The CDR3 runs to 15 residues. CDR3 in amino acids: CASTVASDSNYGYTF. The CDR3 DNA reads TGTGCCAGCACCGTGGCCTCGGACAGTAACTATGGCTACACCTTC.

On this clone itself: The junction departs from germline at one end; a sequencing error may be responsible. This rearrangement joins TRBV5-6 to TRBJ1-2; 7 bases are a match to TRBD1. Germline assignment: CDR1 SGHDT and CDR2 YYEEEE. This CDR3 is 15 amino acids long. This CDR3 is CASSLWRGLNYGHTF. The CDR3 DNA sequence: TGTGCCAGCAGCTTATGGAGGGGGCTGAACTATGGCCACACCTTC.

The DNA for the CDR3 is TGTGCCAGCAGTTCGACTAGCGGGGCCTACGAGCAGTACTTC. Translation gives CASSSTSGAYEQYF. This chain uses TRBV7-9 with TRBJ2-7, with 11 bases matching TRBD2. The germline gives CDR1 SEHNR, CDR2 FQNEAQ (reference sequence). The CDR3 consists of 14 residues. Trimming took 6 bases from V and 2 from J; bases not matched to a gene: 3.